The present entry profiles one T cell receptor (beta chain) with its context. Using immunoSEQ multiplex PCR, the repertoire was profiled, and TCRdb retains in-frame clones only, with some absent. The sample lists fewer than 40,000 clones; about 77% were seen once. This record belongs to a study of chemoradiotherapy in HPV16-positive cancers. The CDR3 has 15 amino acids. V lost 2 bases to trimming and J lost 1 base; unmatched junction nucleotides: 3. Germline V gives CDR1 SGHAT, CDR2 FQDESV (reference sequence). Sequencing used blood, obtained from a patient who underwent chemoradiotherapy. The chain is built from TRBV11-1 and TRBJ1-2, with 8 bases lining up with TRBD1. The TCR was taken from a human donor with HPV-associated anogenital cancer. CDR3 DNA sequence: TGTGCCAGCAGCTTACTGGGACAGGATAACTATGGCTACACCTTC. Protein product: CASSLLGQDNYGYTF.